These T cell receptor beta chains were read from a single sample in a study of CD8 T cells in Susac syndrome. TCRdb redid the calling of the immunoSEQ multiplex PCR reads with MiXCR, one entry per CDR3 protein. The sample contains around 220,000 distinct CDR3 sequences, 92% of which appear only once. The sample consisted of CD8+ T cells from PBMCs. These receptor sequences come from a human donor with multiple sclerosis. Each CDR3 is given without its conserved first and last residue.

V	CDR3
TRBV6-5	ASSRGEVDIQY
TRBV3-1	ASSLFPSGGTEAF
TRBV19	ASSIGGNNEQF
TRBV2	ASRISGGEQF
TRBV5-1	ASSPDSEGQPQH
TRBV2	ASSEATQQGHTEAF
TRBV5-1	ASSSGQGSYEQY
TRBV27	ASSFSAYGQPQH
TRBV20-1	SARENSGPHTDTQY
TRBV6-5	ASSYSGPGLRETQY
TRBV2	AREPRFNEQF
TRBV12-3/TRBV12-4	ASSYLNQPQH
TRBV15	ATRGATKYNEQF
TRBV28	ASSLSRVNTEAF
TRBV30	AWTLGGNNEQF
TRBV29-1	SVERGEAGANVLT
TRBV7-9	ASSLGPSSPWNEQF
TRBV15	ATSIRPGLSYEQY
TRBV29-1	SVGRDTEAF
TRBV12-3/TRBV12-4	ASSPGTGGSHFTYEQY
TRBV19	ASGENNSPLH
TRBV11-1	ASSLPGHAPLH
TRBV19	ASSIDRRGDTDTQY
TRBV4-1	ASSQEDPTGQGGTEAF
TRBV20-1	SARDPSQEGTSNYGYT
TRBV6-5	ASSYFGGTDTQY
TRBV30	AVTDSGYEQY
TRBV30	AWSVQGNTEAF